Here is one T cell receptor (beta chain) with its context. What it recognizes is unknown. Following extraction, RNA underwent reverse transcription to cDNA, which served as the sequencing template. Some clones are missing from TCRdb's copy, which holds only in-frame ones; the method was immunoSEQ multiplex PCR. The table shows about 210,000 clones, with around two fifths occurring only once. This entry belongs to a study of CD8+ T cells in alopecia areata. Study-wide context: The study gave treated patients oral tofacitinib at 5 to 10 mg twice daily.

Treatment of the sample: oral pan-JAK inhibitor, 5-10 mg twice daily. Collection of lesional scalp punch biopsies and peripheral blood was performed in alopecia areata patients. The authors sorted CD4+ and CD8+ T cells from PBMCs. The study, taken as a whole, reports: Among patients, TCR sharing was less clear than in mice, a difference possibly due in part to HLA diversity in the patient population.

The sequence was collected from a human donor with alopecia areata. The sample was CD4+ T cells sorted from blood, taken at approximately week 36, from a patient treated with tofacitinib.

The CDR3 loop reads CASSQYLSPGETQYF. The DNA for the CDR3 is TGTGCCAGCAGCCAATACCTAAGCCCAGGCGAGACCCAGTACTTC. The chain recombines TRBV16 with TRBJ2-5; D ambiguous. Trimming cost V 1 base and J 5 bases, with 14 bases left between them. Looked up from germline, CDR1 is KGHSY and CDR2 is FQNENV. The CDR3 length is 15 residues.